This entry lists 8 T cell receptor beta chains sequenced from one sample in a study of shared clonotypes between healthy human individuals. The repertoire was sequenced with immunoSEQ multiplex PCR; TCRdb's copy has only in-frame clones and lacks some. The repertoire holds more than 600,000 clones, with about 90% as singletons. As defined, naive CD8 cells were CD45RO-negative and positively selected for CCR7, with terminally differentiated effector memory CD45RA+ cells excluded. The sequenced material came from naive CD8+ T cells sorted from blood. These receptors came from a man aged 25 to 40 in good health.

The chain employs TRBV7-9 and TRBJ2-7; 12 nucleotides align to TRBD2. The V gene's germline CDR1 is SEHNR and CDR2 FQNEAQ (reference sequence). The CDR3 has 16 residues. Trimming took 5 bases from V and 3 from J; bases not matched to a gene: 8. For the CDR3, the DNA is TGTGCCAGCAGCCAGACTAGCGGGAGAGAACTCTACGAGCAGTACTTC. The encoded protein is CASSQTSGRELYEQYF. Drawing the rest from reference TRBV7-9 and TRBJ2-7, the complete variable domain is DTGVSQNPRHKITKRGQNVTFRCDPISEHNRLYWYRQTLGQGPEFLTYFQNEAQLEKSRLLSDRFSAERPKGSFSTLEIQRTEQGDSAMYLCASSQTSGRELYEQYFGPGTRLTVT.

This clone was counted between two and nine times. The chain is built from TRBV2 and TRBJ1-2; D is unclear. The CDR3 runs 16 residues. V lost 4 bases and J lost 0, with 15 bases in between. Per germline, CDR1 SNHLY and CDR2 FYNNEI. The CDR3 loop is CASSAEVLGANYGYTF. The CDR3 nucleotides read TGTGCCAGCAGTGCGGAGGTGTTGGGAGCTAACTATGGCTACACCTTC.

The rearrangement links TRBV5-1 to TRBJ2-3; D call uncertain. CDR3 length: 13 residues. The V gene lost 0 bases and the J gene lost 3 bases, with 5 bases spanning the gap. The V gene's germline CDR1 is SGHRS and CDR2 YFSETQ. The CDR3 sequence is CASSLERTDTQYF. The CDR3 DNA reads TGCGCCAGCAGCTTGGAAAGAACAGATACGCAGTATTTT.

The chain's CDR3 is CASSFGQENTEAFF. The CDR3 DNA reads as TGTGCCAGCAGTTTCGGGCAGGAGAACACTGAAGCTTTCTTT. J is TRBJ1-1 and V is TRBV27, with D uncertain. V gave up 3 bases and J gave up 1 base, with 9 bases separating them. Germline loops: CDR1 MNHEY, CDR2 SMNVEV (reference sequence). The CDR3 covers 14 residues.

The chain couples TRBV7-9 to TRBJ1-5; 7 bases are shared with TRBD1. Germline values: CDR1 SEHNR, CDR2 FQNEAQ (reference sequence). The CDR3 length is 15 residues. J gave up 2 bases and V 6 bases, and 7 bases lay outside the gene matches. For the CDR3, the DNA is TGTGCCAGCAGTGCCCAGGGGGAGCGCAATCAGCCCCAGCATTTT. It specifies CASSAQGERNQPQHF.

This clone showed up just a few times. Other DNA sequences in this sample translate to the same CDR3. The chain uses TRBV9 and TRBJ2-1, with D unresolved. Between the trimmed V and J ends, which lost 4 bases and 4 bases, there was a span of 9 bases. The CDR3 sequence is 13 residues long. Per germline, CDR1 SGDLS and CDR2 YYNGEE. The chain's CDR3 is CASSSSLYNEQFF. DNA of the CDR3: TGTGCCAGCAGCTCAAGTTTGTACAATGAGCAGTTCTTC.

About this clone: This same CDR3 is encoded by further DNA sequences in the sample. The chain joins TRBV9 to TRBJ2-5; no clear D gene. There are 15 residues in the CDR3. Trimming removed 0 bases from V and 1 base from J, with 10 bases in between. Germline values: CDR1 SGDLS, CDR2 YYNGEE. For the CDR3, the DNA is TGTGCCAGCAGCGTAGATCTCGGAGTCCAAGAGACCCAGTACTTC. This sequence encodes CASSVDLGVQETQYF.

V usage is TRBV14 and J usage is TRBJ2-2; 9 bases align to TRBD2. The V segment lost 4 bases and the J segment 5 bases; nucleotides outside the gene matches: 11. CDR1 SGHDN and CDR2 FVKESK come from the germline V gene. The CDR3 consists of 17 residues. The CDR3 nucleotides are TGTGCCAGCAGCCCAAACTTAGCGGGAGCTTGGACCGGGGAGCTGTTTTTT. Translating gives CASSPNLAGAWTGELFF.